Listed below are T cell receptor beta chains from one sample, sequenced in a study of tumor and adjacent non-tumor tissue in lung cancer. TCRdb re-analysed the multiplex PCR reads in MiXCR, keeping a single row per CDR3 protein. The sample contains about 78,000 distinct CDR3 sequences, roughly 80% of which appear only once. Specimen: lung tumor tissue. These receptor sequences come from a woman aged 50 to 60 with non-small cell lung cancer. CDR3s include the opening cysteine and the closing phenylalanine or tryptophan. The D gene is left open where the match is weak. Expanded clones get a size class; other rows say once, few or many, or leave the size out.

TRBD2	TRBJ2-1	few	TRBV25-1	CASSDSTSGAYHEQFF	TGTGCCAGCAGTGATTCGACTAGCGGAGCATACCATGAGCAGTTCTTC
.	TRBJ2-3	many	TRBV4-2	CASSQSQGGSGADTQYF	TGTGCCAGCAGCCAATCGCAGGGGGGCAGCGGGGCAGATACGCAGTATTTT
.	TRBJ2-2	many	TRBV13	CASSLGLRGSRTGELFF	TGTGCCAGCAGCTTAGGTCTACGGGGGAGTCGAACCGGGGAGCTGTTTTTT
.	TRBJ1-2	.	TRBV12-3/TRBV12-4	CASNPTGYGYTF	TGTGCCAGTAACCCTACAGGGTATGGCTACACCTTC
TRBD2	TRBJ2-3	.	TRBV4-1	CASGQVFLTSWGTDTQYF	TGCGCCAGCGGCCAAGTATTTTTGACTAGCTGGGGCACAGATACGCAGTATTTT
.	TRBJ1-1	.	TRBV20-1	CSARDSRQGSMNIEAFF	TGCAGTGCTAGAGATAGTAGGCAGGGGAGCATGAACATTGAAGCTTTCTTT
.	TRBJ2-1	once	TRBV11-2	CASCVVGGRREQFF	TGTGCCAGTTGCGTAGTTGGTGGGCGTCGGGAGCAGTTCTTC
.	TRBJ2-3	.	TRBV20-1	CSALLALTDTQCF	TGCAGTGCCTTACTAGCCCTGACAGATACGCAGTGTTTT
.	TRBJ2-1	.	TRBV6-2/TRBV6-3	CASIPSGDCNEQFF	TGTGCCAGCATTCCTTCCGGGGACTGCAATGAGCAGTTCTTC
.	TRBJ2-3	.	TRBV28	CASRNGAGEVDTQYF	TGTGCCAGCAGAAACGGGGCAGGGGAGGTAGATACGCAGTATTTT
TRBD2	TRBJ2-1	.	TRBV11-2	CPSSFPSGIYNEHFF	TGTCCCAGCAGCTTTCCTAGCGGGATATACAATGAGCACTTCTTC
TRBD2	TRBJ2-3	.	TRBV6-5	CASSYGGVVPQDTQYF	TGTGCCAGCAGCTACGGGGGGGTCGTACCTCAGGATACCCAGTATTTT
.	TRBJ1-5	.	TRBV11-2	CASSIAGRGNPPRHF	TGTGCCAGCAGCATAGCGGGCCGAGGCAATCCGCCCCGGCATTTT
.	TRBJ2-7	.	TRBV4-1	CASSQDVIGKGEQYF	TGCGCCAGCAGCCAAGATGTGATTGGAAAAGGCGAGCAGTACTTC
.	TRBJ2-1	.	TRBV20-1	CSSGRGVYVQIF	TGCAGTTCCGGAAGAGGGGTATATGTGCAGATCTTC
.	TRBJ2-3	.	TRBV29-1	CSVVGGLTDTHHF	TGCAGTGTTGTGGGGGGTCTCACAGATACGCATCATTTT
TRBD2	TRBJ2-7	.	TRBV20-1	CSASGRAKDQYF	TGCAGTGCTAGCGGGAGGGCCAAGGATCAGTATTTC
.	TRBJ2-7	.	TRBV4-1	CASSQYGAMVGDYEEYF	TGCGCCAGCAGCCAGTATGGGGCGATGGTAGGAGACTACGAGGAGTACTTC
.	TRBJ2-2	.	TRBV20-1	CSARDAGDTGELFF	TGCAGTGCTAGAGATGCAGGGGACACCGGGGAGTTGTTTTTT
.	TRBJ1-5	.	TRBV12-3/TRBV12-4	CASSLVQAPGEPQHF	TGTGCCAGCAGTTTAGTACAGGCGCCGGGAGAACCCCAGCATTTT
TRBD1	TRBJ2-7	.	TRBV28	CASSPTDRGSDERSF	TGTGCCAGCAGTCCAACGGACAGGGGTAGCGACGAGCGGTCCTTC
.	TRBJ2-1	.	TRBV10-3	CAISGEEGYNEQFF	TGTGCCATTAGTGGCGAAGAGGGATACAATGAGCAGTTCTTC
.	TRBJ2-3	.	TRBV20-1	CSASPGPGDTQYF	TGTAGTGCATCCCCGGGACCGGGAGATACGCAGTATTTT
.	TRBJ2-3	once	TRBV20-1	CSANVDSTDMQFF	TGCAGCGCTAATGTTGACAGCACAGATATGCAGTTTTTT
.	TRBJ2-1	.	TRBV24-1	CASSMASSKSYNEQFF	TGTGCCTCCAGTATGGCCAGCAGCAAATCCTACAATGAGCAGTTCTTC
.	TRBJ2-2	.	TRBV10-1	CASSGFSSGSVDTGEQFF	TGCGCCAGCAGTGGGTTCTCCAGCGGTAGCGTCGACACCGGGGAGCAGTTTTTT